The sequence of this TCR beta chain was determined in a study of OX40 agonist ivuxolimab in advanced cancers. On the study more broadly: The mean age was roughly 60 years, ranging from roughly 23 to 90, with under 90% of participants male. Study results and caveats: Expanded clones were, on average, more numerous in CD8+ T cells than in CD4+.

The CDR3 covers 16 residues. V was clipped by 1 base and J by 9 bases; unmatched bases: 9. Germline V gene lookup returns CDR1 KGHSH and CDR2 LQKENI. Generated by immunoSEQ multiplex PCR, the TCRdb table keeps only in-frame clones and is missing some. The sample holds some 100,000 clones, around 80% seen once. As concerns this clone: As yet, its antigen is unknown.

The V and J genes are TRBV18 and TRBJ2-1; 10 bases align to TRBD1. The material was CD4+ or CD8+ T cells sorted from blood, obtained in a trial of the OX40 agonist ivuxolimab. This sequence originates from an adult with an advanced solid tumor such as melanoma, head and neck, liver or kidney cancer. CDR3 nucleotides: TGTGCCAGCTCACCACGGGGCCGGGACAGGGGTGGTGAGCAGTTCTTC. Translating it yields CASSPRGRDRGGEQFF.